These 2 T cell receptor beta chains came from one sample sequenced in a study of draining lymph node invasion in breast cancer. TCRdb fed the bulk RNA-seq reads into MiXCR, producing one record per CDR3 protein. This table holds about 3,100 distinct CDR3 sequences, less than 55% found once. The CD4+ CD45RA- CD25high gate defined the sorted memory regulatory T cells. What was sequenced was sorted memory Tregs from a lymph node. Source of these receptors: a female donor with luminal breast cancer.

The chain recombines TRBV2 with TRBJ2-1, with TRBD2 identical over 9 bases. Germline assignment: CDR1 SNHLY and CDR2 FYNNEI. CDR3 size: 15 residues. V lost 1 base to trimming and J lost 6 bases; unmatched junction nucleotides: 4. The CDR3 region is CASSEDGLATNEQFF. The CDR3, as DNA: TGTGCCAGCAGTGAAGACGGACTAGCGACCAATGAGCAGTTCTTC.

This chain joins TRBV28 and TRBJ2-2; D unclear. This CDR3 has 11 amino acids. CDR1 MDHEN and CDR2 SYDVKM come from the germline V gene. V was pared by 6 bases and J by 9 bases, with 8 bases between. CDR3 DNA sequence: TGTGCCAGCAGGACTCTTAGGGAGCTGTTTTTT. Amino acids: CASRTLRELFF.